The 28 T cell receptor beta chains reported below all come from one sample, sequenced in a study of blood T cell repertoires in COVID-19. Sequencing was performed with immunoSEQ multiplex PCR; in TCRdb, only in-frame clones are kept and a portion is missing. The table has 150,000 to 200,000 clones, roughly 90% seen once. The sample taken for sequencing was peripheral blood. Receptors were obtained from a woman aged 55 to 70 with COVID-19, enrolled during active disease.

This chain links TRBV13 with TRBJ2-7; 8 positions match TRBD2. The CDR3 sequence is 14 residues long. CDR1 and CDR2 from the germline V gene are PRHDT and FYEKMQ (reference sequence). Trimming removed 6 bases from V and 6 bases from J; junction bases left unmatched: 10. CDR3 protein: CASSIPGLEGEQYF. The CDR3 bases are TGTGCCAGCAGTATTCCGGGACTAGAGGGCGAGCAGTACTTC.

The chain combines TRBV6-2 or TRBV6-3 with TRBJ2-1; 11 bases match TRBD2. CDR1 is MNHEY and CDR2 is SVGEGT in the germline V gene. The V segment lost 1 base and the J segment 6 bases; nucleotides outside the gene matches: 11. The CDR3 totals 18 residues. The CDR3 nucleotides are TGTGCCAGCAGTTACTGGCTAGCGGGAGGAACCGCGCCCAATGAGCAGTTCTTC. This sequence encodes CASSYWLAGGTAPNEQFF.

CDR3 sequence (DNA): TGTGCCAGTAATAGCGGGAGGCCCCACAATGAGCAGTTCTTC. It is translated as CASNSGRPHNEQFF. This chain joins TRBV19 and TRBJ2-1; 10 nucleotides line up with TRBD2. Unmatched junction bases numbered 5, after V lost 7 bases and J lost 5 bases. Germline assignment: CDR1 LNHDA and CDR2 SQIVND (reference sequence). CDR3 length: 14 residues.

This clone was detected once. This chain uses TRBV11-2 with TRBJ2-3; no clear D. This CDR3 is built from 14 residues. CDR1 is SGHAT and CDR2 is FQNNGV in the germline V gene. The V end lost 0 bases, the J end lost 0 bases, and 4 bases lay between the germline ends. The CDR3 nucleotides read TGTGCCAGCAGCTTAGAACACAGCACAGATACGCAGTATTTT. Its protein product is CASSLEHSTDTQYF.

This chain joins TRBV7-2 and TRBJ1-1, with 8 bases identical to TRBD1. CDR3 length: 15 residues. The germline V gene encodes CDR1 SGHTA and CDR2 FQGNSA. V shed 0 bases and J 4 bases; nucleotides not matched to a gene: 4. The CDR3 nucleotides read TGTGCCAGCAGCTTAGCGCGACAGGGGATCACTGAAGCTTTCTTT. It translates to CASSLARQGITEAFF. The variable domain in full, completed from reference TRBV7-2 and TRBJ1-1, reads GAGVSQSPSNKVTEKGKDVELRCDPISGHTALYWYRQSLGQGLEFLIYFQGNSAPDKSGLPSDRFSAERTGGSVSTLTIQRTQQEDSAVYLCASSLARQGITEAFFGQGTRLTVV.

The chain recombines TRBV9 with TRBJ2-1; 13 positions agree with TRBD2. The length of the CDR3 is 17 residues. Per the germline V gene, CDR1 is SGDLS and CDR2 is YYNGEE. V trimming: 2 bases; J trimming: 4 bases; junction bases outside the gene matches: 6. The CDR3 region has the DNA TGTGCCAGCAGCGTCCGGACTAGCGGGAGTAGGTACAATGAGCAGTTCTTC. Translation gives CASSVRTSGSRYNEQFF.

The chain employs TRBV6-5 and TRBJ2-7; 10 bases map to TRBD1. Germline V CDR1 and CDR2: MNHEY, SVGAGI. J was trimmed by 4 bases and V by 4 bases; bases with no gene match: 7. The CDR3 is made up of 15 amino acids. The CDR3 here is CASSSRDRGGYEQYF. The CDR3, as DNA: TGTGCCAGCAGTTCCCGGGACAGGGGTGGATACGAGCAGTACTTC.

J is TRBJ2-3 and V is TRBV5-1; a weak D match, TRBD1 (5 bases). Trimming removed 0 bases from V and 3 bases from J, with 11 bases in between. Germline CDR1 is SGHRS and CDR2 is YFSETQ. The CDR3 consists of 15 residues. In nucleotides, the CDR3 is TGCGCCAGCAGCTTGGGTAGGGGTTGGACAGATACGCAGTATTTT. Translated, it gives CASSLGRGWTDTQYF.

The V gene is TRBV4-3, the J gene TRBJ2-1; TRBD2 might be the D (5 bases). Germline V gene data show CDR1 as LGHNA and CDR2 as YSLEER. V lost 3 bases, J lost 12 bases, and 15 bases lay in between. CDR3 length equals 13 residues. CDR3 sequence reads: CASSQAGSVGQFF. In nucleotides, the CDR3 is TGCGCCAGCAGCCAGGCCGGTAGCGTGGGGCAGTTCTTC.

The CDR3 region has the DNA TGTGCCAGTAGTATGAGGCGGGAGCTTGCAGATACGCAGTATTTT. The encoded protein is CASSMRRELADTQYF. This chain joins TRBV19 and TRBJ2-3, with 7 bases aligning to TRBD2. Germline V lookup: CDR1 LNHDA, CDR2 SQIVND (reference sequence). With 3 bases clipped from V and 4 bases from J, the junction kept 7 bases outside the gene matches. The length of the CDR3 is 15 residues.

This clone was observed a handful of times. The V and J genes are TRBV9 and TRBJ1-5; the match to TRBD1 covers 7 bases. The CDR3 loop spans 15 amino acids. Germline V gene lookup returns CDR1 SGDLS and CDR2 YYNGEE. V gave up 4 bases and J gave up 2 bases; unmatched junction bases: 6. The CDR3 here is CASSSGTVGNQPQHF. The DNA for the CDR3 is TGTGCCAGCAGCTCAGGGACAGTGGGCAATCAGCCCCAGCATTTT.

This clone was recorded a few times. The chain recombines TRBV19 with TRBJ2-5, with TRBD1 matching over 11 bases. The J segment lost 4 bases and the V segment lost 6 bases, leaving 1 base of the junction unmatched. The CDR3 is 13 amino acids. Germline assignment: CDR1 LNHDA and CDR2 SQIVND (reference sequence). CDR3 sequence reads: CASRDRGRETQYF. CDR3 nucleotides: TGTGCCAGTAGGGACAGGGGGCGAGAGACCCAGTACTTC.

V gene TRBV5-1 combines with J gene TRBJ1-1; no clear D. This CDR3 is 16 amino acids long. V shed 3 bases and J shed 1 base, with 16 bases lying between them. The germline V gene has CDR1 SGHRS and CDR2 YFSETQ. The CDR3 sequence is CASSYSASGGNTEAFF. In DNA form, the CDR3 reads TGCGCCAGCAGCTACAGTGCGTCGGGAGGGAACACTGAAGCTTTCTTT.

In this sample, this clone turned up once. The V and J genes are TRBV3-1 (or the pseudogene TRBV3-2) and TRBJ1-2, with D possibly being TRBD1 (5 bases). This CDR3 comprises 14 residues. V was clipped by 1 base and J by 5 bases, with 11 bases between them. Germline V CDR1 and CDR2: LGHDT, YNNKEL (reference sequence). Written as DNA, the CDR3 is TGTGCCAGCAGCCAAGTTGTACGGGGGTATGGCTACACCTTC. Encoded protein: CASSQVVRGYGYTF.

CDR3 nucleotide sequence: TGTGCCAGCAGCTTTTCAGATGAGACCCAGTACTTC. Residues: CASSFSDETQYF. The gene calls are TRBV7-9 and TRBJ2-5; D not resolved. Germline loops: CDR1 SEHNR, CDR2 FQNEAQ (reference sequence). The CDR3 totals 12 residues. The germline V and J ends were trimmed by 3 bases and 5 bases, with 7 bases remaining between them.

The chain links TRBV18 to TRBJ2-1, with D maybe TRBD2 (6 bases). The V end lost 1 base, the J end lost 9 bases, and 22 bases lay between the germline ends. The germline gives CDR1 KGHSH, CDR2 LQKENI. The CDR3 runs 17 residues. CDR3 nucleotides: TGTGCCAGCTCACCACGCGAAGCTCGGGAGATCAAGAGTGAGCAGTTCTTC. Protein sequence: CASSPREAREIKSEQFF.

The J gene is TRBJ2-1, the V gene TRBV24-1; the match to TRBD1 covers 9 bases. The CDR3 is made up of 14 amino acids. Trimming removed 2 bases from V and 7 bases from J; junction bases left unmatched: 2. Germline V gene data show CDR1 as KGHDR and CDR2 as SFDVKD. The CDR3 DNA follows: TGTGCCACCAGTGATTCCGGGACAGGGAATGAGCAGTTCTTC. Amino acids: CATSDSGTGNEQFF.

V and J are TRBV19 and TRBJ1-2, with 8 bases identical to TRBD1. Per germline, CDR1 LNHDA and CDR2 SQIVND (reference sequence). The CDR3 length is 13 residues. J lost 3 bases, V lost 5 bases, and 2 bases had no gene match. This chain's CDR3 is CASSETGDYGYTF. The CDR3, as DNA: TGTGCCAGTAGTGAGACAGGGGACTATGGCTACACCTTC. Based on the CDR3 plus reference TRBV19 and TRBJ1-2, the full variable domain is DGGITQSPKYLFRKEGQNVTLSCEQNLNHDAMYWYRQDPGQGLRLIYYSQIVNDFQKGDIAEGYSVSREKKESFPLTVTSAQKNPTAFYLCASSETGDYGYTFGSGTRLTVV.

V usage is TRBV11-1 and J usage is TRBJ2-1; 7 bases align to TRBD2. The V gene's germline CDR1 is SGHAT and CDR2 FQDESV (reference sequence). The V segment lost 0 bases and the J segment 6 bases; nucleotides outside the gene matches: 5. The CDR3 spans 15 residues. CDR3 nucleotides: TGTGCCAGCAGCTTAGCGGGCCCGGGGGGCAATGAGCAGTTCTTC. It is translated as CASSLAGPGGNEQFF.

This clone was observed a single time. The V call is TRBV9, the J call TRBJ2-5; 9 nucleotides align to TRBD2. V shed 1 base and J 1 base; nucleotides not matched to a gene: 5. CDR3 size: 16 residues. Germline assignment: CDR1 SGDLS and CDR2 YYNGEE. CDR3 sequence: CASSVRAGGPQETQYF. The CDR3 nucleotides read TGTGCCAGCAGCGTACGGGCGGGAGGGCCCCAAGAGACCCAGTACTTC.

This chain connects TRBV7-9 to TRBJ2-1, with TRBD2 matching 12 bases. Germline V gene data show CDR1 as SEHNR and CDR2 as FQNEAQ (reference sequence). Trimming removed 5 bases from V and 5 bases from J; junction bases left unmatched: 4. CDR3 length: 15 amino acids. The CDR3 reads CASSHGTSGHNEQFF. As DNA, the CDR3 is TGTGCCAGCAGCCACGGGACTAGCGGGCACAATGAGCAGTTCTTC.

This sequence joins TRBV6-4 and TRBJ1-2; a possible D gene is TRBD1 (6 bases). V shed 3 bases and J shed 2 bases, with 16 bases lying between them. Germline lookup yields CDR1 MRHNA and CDR2 SNTAGT. CDR3 size: 16 residues. In nucleotides, the CDR3 is TGTGCCAGCAGTGAATCCCCAGGGGTGAACAACTATGGCTACACCTTC. This gives the protein CASSESPGVNNYGYTF.

The chain carries TRBV6-2 or TRBV6-3 and TRBJ2-3; 16 bases line up with TRBD2. J gave up 6 bases and V 4 bases, and 4 bases lay outside the gene matches. The CDR3 sequence is 16 residues long. CDR1 is MNHEY and CDR2 is SVGEGT in the germline V gene. CDR3 nucleotides: TGTGCCAGCAGTTCGGGACTAGCGGGAGGGTTGGATACGCAGTATTTT. Protein product: CASSSGLAGGLDTQYF.

V gene TRBV19 combines with J gene TRBJ1-1; D call uncertain. Trimming took off 9 bases at V and 8 bases at J, with 16 bases between the two ends. The germline V gene has CDR1 LNHDA and CDR2 SQIVND (reference sequence). The length of the CDR3 is 12 residues. The CDR3 DNA sequence: TGTGCCAGCCTACCCCAGGTCGGAGAAGCTTTCTTT. This translates into CASLPQVGEAFF.

The chain uses TRBV11-3 and TRBJ2-1; 7 nucleotides line up with TRBD2. V dropped 6 bases and J dropped 5; count of bases not matched to a gene: 10. This CDR3 spans 15 amino acids. Germline lookup yields CDR1 SGHNT and CDR2 YENEEA. CDR3 in amino acids: CASRLSGEYHNEQFF. DNA for the CDR3: TGTGCCAGCAGGTTAAGCGGGGAGTACCACAATGAGCAGTTCTTC.

This chain joins TRBV12-3 or TRBV12-4 and TRBJ1-1, with 7 bases matching TRBD1. This CDR3 contains 12 residues. The junction had 9 bases not matched to a gene; V was cut back by 6 bases and J by 11 bases. Written as DNA, the CDR3 is TGTGCCAGCAGCACAGGGGCTCCTAAGGCTTTCTTT. Translation gives CASSTGAPKAFF.

This chain uses TRBV6-5 with TRBJ1-5; 8 positions agree with TRBD1. Germline V gene lookup returns CDR1 MNHEY and CDR2 SVGAGI. V was pared by 7 bases and J by 6 bases, with 5 bases of the junction left unmatched. CDR3 length: 13 amino acids. CDR3 sequence reads: CASNDRGSQPQHF. The CDR3 coding sequence is TGTGCCAGCAACGACAGGGGAAGTCAGCCCCAGCATTTT.

This clone turned up a few times. The rearrangement links TRBV29-1 to TRBJ2-2; TRBD1 matches 8 bases. Germline trimming cut 0 bases from V and 5 bases from J; bases unmatched to any gene: 5. The CDR3 length is 15 residues. Germline values: CDR1 SQVTM, CDR2 ANQGSEA. The CDR3 protein is CSVEEGTGWTGELFF. In nucleotides, the CDR3 is TGCAGCGTTGAAGAGGGGACAGGATGGACCGGGGAGCTGTTTTTT.